One sample yielded the 26 T cell receptor beta chains listed below, sequenced in a study of Ad26.COV2.S vaccination and SARS-CoV-2 variants. Here immunoSEQ multiplex PCR was the method, and the copy in TCRdb shows in-frame clones only, minus some. The sample consists of about 440,000 clones, around nine tenths of them appearing once. Sample treatment: 15 to 20 received Ad26.COV2.S at low or high dose, single or two shots; roughly five received placebo; per-sample allocation not given. Sampling occurred on day 63 after the first vaccine or placebo injection. The sequenced sample was peripheral blood, obtained in a trial of Ad26.COV2.S vaccine versus placebo. The receptor source for this set is a person aged 18 to 65 who received the Ad26.COV2.S COVID-19 vaccine or a placebo.

The rearrangement uses TRBV11-3 and TRBJ2-3, with D possibly TRBD2 on 5 matching bases. This CDR3 contains 15 residues. Trimming removed 5 bases at V and 4 bases at J, with 16 bases between. The V gene's germline CDR1 is SGHNT and CDR2 YENEEA. CDR3 sequence: CASSPGEGSADTQYF. In DNA, the CDR3 is TGTGCCAGCAGCCCTGGTGAGGGTAGCGCAGATACGCAGTATTTT.

The rearrangement uses TRBV29-1 and TRBJ2-7, with D unclear. There are 12 residues in the CDR3. Germline V gene lookup returns CDR1 SQVTM and CDR2 ANQGSEA. V lost 6 bases and J 1 base, leaving 10 bases between the germline ends. The CDR3 coding sequence is TGCAGCGTCGCGAGGCAGTCCTACGAGCAGTACTTC. Its protein is CSVARQSYEQYF.

The chain combines TRBV27 with TRBJ2-5; D perhaps matches TRBD1 (5 bases). The CDR3 covers 15 residues. Trimming removed 6 bases from V and 2 bases from J, with 16 bases in between. Germline loops: CDR1 MNHEY, CDR2 SMNVEV (reference sequence). The CDR3: CASRPRWGSQETQYF. The CDR3 nucleotides are TGTGCCAGCAGGCCCCGGTGGGGCAGTCAAGAGACCCAGTACTTC.

V and J are TRBV19 and TRBJ2-7, with 12 positions matching TRBD2. Per the germline V gene, CDR1 is LNHDA and CDR2 is SQIVND (reference sequence). After removal of 3 bases from V and 1 base from J, the junction contained 7 bases not matched to a gene. The CDR3 length is 17 residues. CDR3 region: CASSMLPTSGSSYEQYF. The CDR3 DNA reads as TGTGCCAGTAGTATGCTTCCGACTAGCGGGAGTTCCTACGAGCAGTACTTC.

This chain joins TRBV24-1 and TRBJ2-1, with 9 bases fitting TRBD1. The CDR3 runs to 16 residues. Per the germline V gene, CDR1 is KGHDR and CDR2 is SFDVKD. The V and J ends lost 4 bases and 4 bases, in that order; junction bases with no gene match: 7. CDR3 in amino acids: CATSDPRDRAYNEQFF. Here the CDR3 DNA reads TGTGCCACCAGTGACCCCAGGGACAGGGCGTACAATGAGCAGTTCTTC.

The V call is TRBV5-1, the J call TRBJ1-2; D is perhaps TRBD1 (5 bases). CDR1 SGHRS and CDR2 YFSETQ come from the germline V gene. V lost 0 bases to trimming and J lost 8 bases, with 5 bases between them. The CDR3 runs to 11 residues. CDR3 DNA sequence: TGCGCCAGCAGCTTGGGGGGCGGCTACACCTTC. Its translation: CASSLGGGYTF.

The J gene is TRBJ1-2, the V gene TRBV5-8; 9 bases agree with TRBD1. Germline V gives CDR1 SGHTS, CDR2 YDEGEE. The CDR3 has 15 residues. Trimming cost V 1 base and J 2 bases; bases outside gene matches: 3. This chain's CDR3 is CASSLRDRGNYGYTF. The DNA for the CDR3 is TGTGCCAGCAGCTTGCGCGACAGGGGGAACTATGGCTACACCTTC.

The chain recombines TRBV5-1 with TRBJ1-4, with 7 bases fitting TRBD1. The germline CDR1 and CDR2 sequences are SGHRS and YFSETQ. The CDR3 covers 16 residues. V trimming: 0 bases; J trimming: 5 bases; junction bases outside the gene matches: 7. The CDR3 sequence is CASSLAPRGGNEKLFF. The CDR3 coding sequence is TGCGCCAGCAGCTTGGCCCCCAGGGGGGGAAATGAAAAACTGTTTTTT.

The chain employs TRBV6-2 or TRBV6-3 and TRBJ2-7, with D perhaps TRBD1 (6 bases). Germline CDR1 is MNHEY and CDR2 is SVGEGT. This CDR3 is 17 amino acids long. V was clipped by 4 bases and J by 3 bases, with 22 bases between them. CDR3 coding DNA: TGTGCCAGCAGTTCCCACCCGCCTTTGGGACACCGCTACGAGCAGTACTTC. The encoded protein is CASSSHPPLGHRYEQYF.

The chain carries TRBV10-3 and TRBJ2-7, with D perhaps TRBD1 (5 bases). Germline V CDR1 and CDR2: ENHRY, SYGVKD. CDR3 size: 15 residues. V shed 1 base and J shed 1 base, with 11 bases lying between them. The CDR3 DNA is TGTGCCATCAGTGAGTATTTAGGACAATCCTACGAGCAGTACTTC. Amino acids: CAISEYLGQSYEQYF.

The chain carries TRBV4-2 and TRBJ2-3; 7 nucleotides align to TRBD2. This CDR3 contains 16 residues. The germline CDR1 and CDR2 sequences are LGHNA and YNFKEQ. The ends lost 4 bases at V and 0 bases at J; junction bases unmatched: 7. This CDR3 reads CASSLSDSGSTDTQYF. The CDR3 DNA follows: TGTGCCAGCAGCCTATCAGATAGCGGGAGCACAGATACGCAGTATTTT.

This chain joins TRBV6-2 or TRBV6-3 and TRBJ2-5; possible D gene TRBD1, 6 bases. V dropped 5 bases and J dropped 1 base, with 11 bases sitting between them. This CDR3 has 14 amino acids. Looked up from germline, CDR1 is MNHEY and CDR2 is SVGEGT. This CDR3 is CASSTRGFQETQYF. DNA for the CDR3: TGTGCCAGCAGTACCAGGGGTTTCCAAGAGACCCAGTACTTC.

The rearrangement uses TRBV2 and TRBJ2-3; D ambiguous. CDR1 SNHLY and CDR2 FYNNEI come from the germline V gene. The CDR3 is 15 residues long. Between the trimmed V and J ends, which lost 5 bases and 0 bases, there was a span of 12 bases. CDR3 sequence: CASSLDGLSTDTQYF. Written as DNA, the CDR3 is TGTGCCAGCAGTCTTGACGGCCTAAGCACAGATACGCAGTATTTT.

The CDR3 region is CASSPDGGAGELFF. CDR3 nucleotide sequence: TGCGCCAGCAGCCCAGACGGGGGGGCCGGGGAGCTGTTTTTT. The chain carries TRBV5-1 and TRBJ2-2; 8 nucleotides line up with TRBD2. The CDR3 runs to 14 residues. Trimming removed 4 bases from V and 6 bases from J; junction bases left unmatched: 5. CDR1 and CDR2 (germline): SGHRS, YFSETQ.

The V gene is TRBV5-5, the J gene TRBJ1-2, with 8 bases fitting TRBD1. The CDR3 runs 14 residues. V gave up 2 bases and J gave up 5 bases; unmatched junction bases: 5. Germline V gene lookup returns CDR1 SGHKS and CDR2 YYEKEE (reference sequence). The DNA for the CDR3 is TGTGCCAGCAGCTTTCAGGGGGCAGGGTATGGCTACACCTTC. Amino acids: CASSFQGAGYGYTF.

The rearrangement links TRBV5-6 to TRBJ1-1, with TRBD1 identical over 10 bases. This CDR3 spans 16 amino acids. Trimming removed 4 bases from V and 0 bases from J; junction bases left unmatched: 6. CDR1 is SGHDT and CDR2 is YYEEEE in the germline V gene. This CDR3 is CASSPGTGALNTEAFF. The CDR3 DNA reads TGTGCCAGCAGCCCCGGGACAGGGGCGCTGAACACTGAAGCTTTCTTT.

The CDR3 region has the DNA TGTGCCAGCTCAATAACGACGGGCTATGGCTACACCTTC. Protein: CASSITTGYGYTF. J is TRBJ1-2 and V is TRBV12-3 or TRBV12-4; D gene uncertain. Deletions cut 8 bases from V and 4 bases from J, with 14 bases between. The CDR3 length is 13 residues.

The chain recombines TRBV28 with TRBJ1-2; D possibly corresponds to TRBD1 (6 bases). CDR1 and CDR2 (germline): MDHEN, SYDVKM. V was trimmed by 6 bases and J by 2 bases, leaving 19 bases between them. The CDR3 runs 16 residues. This chain's CDR3 is CASRNSLQGLNYGYTF. CDR3 DNA: TGTGCCAGCAGAAATAGTCTGCAGGGGTTAAACTATGGCTACACCTTC.

This clone has a single count. The chain is built from TRBV5-1 and TRBJ2-5; the D is unclear. This CDR3 contains 12 residues. Trimming left V 0 bases short and J 3 bases short, with 3 bases between. CDR1 SGHRS and CDR2 YFSETQ come from the germline V gene. The CDR3 DNA reads as TGCGCCAGCAGCTTGGCGAAAGAGACCCAGTACTTC. Translation gives CASSLAKETQYF.

The V gene is TRBV2, the J gene TRBJ1-5; D gene uncertain. V was clipped by 4 bases and J by 6 bases, with 19 bases between them. The CDR3 length is 16 residues. CDR1 SNHLY and CDR2 FYNNEI come from the germline V gene. This CDR3 is CASSASTGEWSQPQHF. The CDR3 nucleotides read TGTGCCAGCAGTGCCTCGACCGGGGAGTGGAGTCAGCCCCAGCATTTT. Looking up the rest from reference TRBV2 and TRBJ1-5 gives the full variable domain: EPEVTQTPSHQVTQMGQEVILRCVPISNHLYFYWYRQILGQKVEFLVSFYNNEISEKSEIFDDQFSVERPDGSNFTLKIRSTKLEDSAMYFCASSASTGEWSQPQHFGDGTRLSIL.

The chain has TRBV4-3 and TRBJ1-2, with 9 nucleotides matching TRBD1. In germline, CDR1 is LGHNA, CDR2 YSLEER. CDR3 length equals 17 residues. The J segment lost 4 bases and the V segment lost 1 base, leaving 10 bases of the junction unmatched. The CDR3 DNA reads TGCGCCAGCAGCCAAGCTATCACAGGGGGCCGAAGCTATGGCTACACCTTC. Amino acid sequence: CASSQAITGGRSYGYTF.

CDR3 DNA sequence: TGTGCCAGCAGCCTGTCCGGGCGGTCCTCTAGCCTAACTAACTATGGCTACACCTTC. Translating it yields CASSLSGRSSSLTNYGYTF. V usage is TRBV7-9 and J usage is TRBJ1-2; D call uncertain. V dropped 5 bases and J dropped 0 bases, with 25 bases sitting between them. Germline V lookup: CDR1 SEHNR, CDR2 FQNEAQ (reference sequence). The CDR3 is made up of 19 amino acids.

This sequence joins TRBV25-1 and TRBJ1-6; 7 nucleotides line up with TRBD1. Germline V lookup: CDR1 MGHDK, CDR2 SYGVNS. The CDR3 spans 15 residues. V was pared by 4 bases and J by 5 bases, with 5 bases of the junction left unmatched. The CDR3 DNA reads as TGTGCCAGCAGTGCCCCAGGGGGGAATAATTCACCCCTCCACTTT. Amino acids: CASSAPGGNNSPLHF.

Concerning this clone itself: A read error is possible here, since a much larger clone lies one base away. V and J are TRBV7-3 and TRBJ2-1; the D is unclear. The CDR3 is 13 amino acids. V lost 5 bases, J lost 0 bases, and 5 bases lay in between. Per the germline V gene, CDR1 is SGHTA and CDR2 is FQGTGA. CDR3 sequence reads: CASSLSSYNEQFF. Here the CDR3 DNA reads TGTGCCAGCAGCCTTAGCTCCTACAATGAGCAGTTCTTC.

This sequence joins TRBV5-1 and TRBJ2-4; TRBD2 matches at 8 bases. Germline CDR1 SGHRS, CDR2 YFSETQ. The J segment lost 6 bases and the V segment lost 2 bases, leaving 7 bases of the junction unmatched. The CDR3 contains 15 residues. The CDR3 nucleotides read TGCGCCAGCAGCTTCGGACTAGCTGGTGGAAACATTCAGTACTTC. It is translated as CASSFGLAGGNIQYF.

V and J are TRBV5-1 and TRBJ1-2, with a weak D call TRBD1 (5 bases). The CDR3 spans 15 residues. Deletions cut 0 bases from V and 4 bases from J, with 13 bases between. The germline V gene encodes CDR1 SGHRS and CDR2 YFSETQ. The CDR3 reads CASSLDGDVGYGYTF. CDR3 in DNA: TGCGCCAGCAGCTTGGATGGGGACGTCGGCTATGGCTACACCTTC. The full variable domain, completed using reference TRBV5-1 and TRBJ1-2, is KAGVTQTPRYLIKTRGQQVTLSCSPISGHRSVSWYQQTPGQGLQFLFEYFSETQRNKGNFPGRFSGRQFSNSRSEMNVSTLELGDSALYLCASSLDGDVGYGYTFGSGTRLTVV.